This note documents a single T cell receptor beta chain sequence. Its antigen is unknown. A clone one base away is much larger, so this may be a read error. CDR1 and CDR2 are drawn from the germline V gene (reference sequence): SEHNR, FQNEAQ. The CDR3 contains 14 residues, cysteine and phenylalanine counted. Just the 42-base CDR3 DNA is kept, in frame starting at base 1. This entry comes from a study of T cell repertoires in aging, cancer and after chemotherapy (dated by TCRdb to the late 2010s). Study-level background: The donors fell into six age groups ranging from 30 or younger to 70 or older, and each group had at least three individuals. A cohort of some 210 cancer patients (approximately 91 with hematological and 124 with solid cancers) was assembled, and under 100 healthy donors were included as a reference group. Control TCR repertoires from healthy donors were recorded over several months to years, and clear clonal overlap was observed across re-sampling. The full dataset contained 8.5 million to 10 million TCR reads. To look at immunoaging and at how T cells reconstitute after chemotherapy, the study profiled TCR beta repertoires in peripheral blood from both healthy donors and cancer patients.

Genomic DNA extracted from peripheral blood, rather than sorted cells or RNA, was used as the source for amplification of TCR beta rearrangements. Using a mixed TRB-A/B primer pool, multiplex touch-down PCR amplified rearranged TRB sequences covering the V, D and J segments. Two consecutive PCR reactions with Phusion HS II polymerase added Illumina adapters and sample indices to the amplicons. After gel purification with the NucleoSpin Gel and PCR Clean-up kit, the amplicons were checked using Qubit and an Agilent 2100 Bioanalyzer. Sequencing of the libraries was done on an Illumina MiSeq with paired-end, single-indexed 600-cycle runs. Concerning the study's data processing: TRB sequences were processed with MiXCR versions 2.12 and 3.0.5. A clone was defined as each unique CDR3 nucleotide sequence, and only productive sequences supported by at least two reads were kept. The repertoire metrics were Shannon diversity, evenness, clonality (defined as one minus evenness), and alpha-parameterized diversity profiles covering alpha 0 to 5. The IGoR algorithm was used to compute generation probabilities of clones in paired pre- and post-chemotherapy samples. Using fastp trimming at Q25 and MiXCR clonotype assembly, TCRdb reanalyzed the public sequencing data and kept in-frame beta chains. CDR3 protein duplicates are merged, each entry listing the most common genes and DNA. Here the V and J calls rest on TCRdb's processing, not on the authors' analysis. Within this sample are about 11,000 distinct CDR3 sequences, with roughly a quarter of them counted one time only. 1.9% of the sample goes to the ten largest clones.

The investigation overall reported the following: In healthy donors, the decline in TCR diversity with age was mainly due to loss of richness, whereas in cancer patients loss of evenness also played a role. Compared with age-matched healthy donors, untreated patients with either hematological or solid cancers had significantly lower TCR diversity in the blood along with higher clonality. The authors noted that the repertoire data do not allow conclusions about immunological memory after chemotherapy. In both cancer cohorts, median generation probability rose over the chemotherapy interval, which suggests that the repertoire was reconstituted through rebound thymic output.

This clonotype was obtained from a human donor in good health. The sequenced sample was blood. The chain uses TRBV7-9 and TRBJ1-1; the D segment cannot be called with confidence. The DNA reads TGTGTCAGCAGCCAGGACTGGATGAACACTGAAGCTTTCTTT. Its protein product is CVSSQDWMNTEAFF.